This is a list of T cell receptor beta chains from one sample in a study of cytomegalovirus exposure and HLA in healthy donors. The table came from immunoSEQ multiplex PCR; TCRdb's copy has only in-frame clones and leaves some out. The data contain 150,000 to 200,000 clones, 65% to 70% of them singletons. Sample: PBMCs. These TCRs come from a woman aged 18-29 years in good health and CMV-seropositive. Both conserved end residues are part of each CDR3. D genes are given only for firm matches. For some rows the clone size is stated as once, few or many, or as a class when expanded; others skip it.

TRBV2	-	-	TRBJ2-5	CASSETEQETQYF	TGTGCCAGCAGTGAGACAGAGCAAGAGACCCAGTACTTC
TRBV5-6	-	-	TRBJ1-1	CASSPRVTGQAFF	TGTGCCAGCAGCCCCAGAGTGACAGGTCAAGCTTTCTTT
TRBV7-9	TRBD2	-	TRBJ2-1	CASSQWTSGADNEQFF	TGTGCCAGCAGCCAATGGACTAGCGGGGCGGACAATGAGCAGTTCTTC
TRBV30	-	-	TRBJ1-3	CAWTEFRSGNTIYF	TGTGCCTGGACGGAGTTTCGCTCTGGAAACACCATATATTTT
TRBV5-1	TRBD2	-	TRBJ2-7	CASSSGEGYQRFFYEQYF	TGCGCCAGCAGCAGCGGGGAGGGGTATCAGCGATTTTTCTACGAGCAGTACTTC
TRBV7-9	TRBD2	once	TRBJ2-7	CASSFTSGTGEQYF	TGTGCCAGCAGCTTCACTAGCGGGACGGGGGAGCAGTACTTC
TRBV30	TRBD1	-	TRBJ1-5	CASQGQYNQPQHF	TGTGCCTCGCAGGGACAGTACAATCAGCCCCAGCATTTT
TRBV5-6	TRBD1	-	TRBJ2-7	CASSLGEDRVLREQYF	TGTGCCAGCAGCTTGGGAGAGGACAGGGTTCTACGCGAGCAGTACTTC
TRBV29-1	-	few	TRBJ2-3	CSVATQGGDTQYF	TGCAGCGTTGCGACTCAGGGCGGCGATACGCAGTATTTT
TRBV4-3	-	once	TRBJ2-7	CASSQDRDTHYEQYF	TGCGCCAGCAGCCAAGACCGGGACACACACTACGAGCAGTACTTC
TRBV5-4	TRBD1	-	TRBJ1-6	CASSAGQGASPLHF	TGTGCCAGCAGCGCGGGACAGGGGGCTTCACCCCTCCACTTT
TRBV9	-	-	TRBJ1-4	CASSESSTNEKLFF	TGTGCCAGCAGCGAATCATCAACTAATGAAAAACTGTTTTTT
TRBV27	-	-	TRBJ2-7	CASSSRGFGYEQYF	TGTGCCAGCAGTTCTCGGGGTTTCGGGTACGAGCAGTACTTC
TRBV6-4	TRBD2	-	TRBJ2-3	CARLPGLESQISTDTQYF	TGTGCCAGGCTACCGGGACTAGAGTCACAGATTAGCACAGATACGCAGTATTTT
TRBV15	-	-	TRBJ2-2	CATSRGWGTNTGELFF	TGTGCCACCAGCAGGGGGTGGGGGACTAACACCGGGGAGCTGTTTTTT
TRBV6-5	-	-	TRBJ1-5	CASSLSGVYSNQPQHF	TGTGCCAGCAGTTTATCGGGGGTCTATAGCAATCAGCCCCAGCATTTT
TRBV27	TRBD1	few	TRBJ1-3	CASKIGTGTGNTIYF	TGTGCCAGCAAAATAGGGACAGGAACTGGAAACACCATATATTTT
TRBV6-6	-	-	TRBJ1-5	CASSQGNSNQPQHF	TGTGCCAGCAGTCAGGGAAATAGCAATCAGCCCCAGCATTTT
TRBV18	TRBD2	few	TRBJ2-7	CASSLLAGGSYEQYF	TGTGCCAGCTCACTGCTAGCGGGAGGCTCCTACGAGCAGTACTTC
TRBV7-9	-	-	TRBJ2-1	CASSPINEQFF	TGTGCCAGCAGCCCTATTAATGAGCAGTTCTTC
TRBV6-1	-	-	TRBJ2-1	CASSGRTASTNGEQFF	TGTGCCAGCAGTGGAAGGACAGCCTCAACGAACGGTGAGCAGTTCTTC
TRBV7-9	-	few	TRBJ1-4	CASSLTGQVATNEKLFF	TGTGCCAGCAGCTTGACGGGACAAGTAGCAACTAATGAAAAACTGTTTTTT
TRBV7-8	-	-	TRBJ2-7	CASNPTAVSYEQYF	TGTGCCAGCAACCCGACAGCCGTCTCCTACGAGCAGTACTTC
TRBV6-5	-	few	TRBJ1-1	CASSYLVSGRTEAFF	TGTGCCAGCAGTTACCTCGTTTCAGGGCGCACTGAAGCTTTCTTT
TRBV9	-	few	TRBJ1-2	CASPTGLMYGYTF	TGTGCCAGCCCGACAGGTTTAATGTATGGCTACACCTTC
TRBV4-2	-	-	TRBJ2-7	CASSQDLVAEYEQYF	TGTGCCAGCAGCCAAGATCTGGTAGCGGAGTACGAGCAGTACTTC
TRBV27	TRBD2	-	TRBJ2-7	CASKRTGGPFMYEQYF	TGTGCCAGCAAACGGACGGGAGGGCCATTTATGTACGAGCAGTACTTC
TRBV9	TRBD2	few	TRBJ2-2	CASSVGPWASGSVNTGELFF	TGTGCCAGCAGCGTAGGCCCCTGGGCTAGCGGGAGTGTGAACACCGGGGAGCTGTTTTTT
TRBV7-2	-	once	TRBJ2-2	CASSFGLNTGELFF	TGTGCCAGCAGCTTCGGTTTGAACACCGGGGAGCTGTTTTTT
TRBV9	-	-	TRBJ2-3	CASSVSGATDTQYF	TGTGCCAGCAGCGTAAGTGGGGCCACAGATACGCAGTATTTT
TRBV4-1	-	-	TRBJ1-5	CASSQSGGGRHQPQHF	TGCGCCAGCAGCCAGAGTGGCGGGGGGCGACATCAGCCCCAGCATTTT
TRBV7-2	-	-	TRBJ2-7	CASSLTGTISYEQYF	TGTGCCAGCAGCTTAACCGGGACAATTTCCTACGAGCAGTACTTC
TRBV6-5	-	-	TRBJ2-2	CASSPGVGELFF	TGTGCCAGCAGTCCCGGTGTCGGGGAGCTGTTTTTT
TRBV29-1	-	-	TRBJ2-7	CSALTGLSYEQYF	TGCAGCGCCCTTACAGGGCTCTCCTACGAGCAGTACTTC
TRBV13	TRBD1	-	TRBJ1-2	CASSTRGQGGGYTF	TGTGCCAGCAGCACTAGGGGACAGGGGGGCGGCTACACCTTC
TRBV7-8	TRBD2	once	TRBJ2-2	CASIKLAGGYTGELFF	TGTGCCAGCATCAAACTAGCGGGGGGGTACACCGGGGAGCTGTTTTTT
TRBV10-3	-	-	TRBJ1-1	CAIRSYEGNTEAFF	TGTGCCATCAGGAGCTATGAGGGGAACACTGAAGCTTTCTTT
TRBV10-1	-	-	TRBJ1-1	CASSEGPGDSNTEAFF	TGCGCCAGCAGTGAGGGCCCGGGGGACTCTAACACTGAAGCTTTCTTT
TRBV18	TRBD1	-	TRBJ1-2	CASSPLDRDYGYTF	TGTGCCAGCTCACCGCTCGACAGGGATTATGGCTACACCTTC
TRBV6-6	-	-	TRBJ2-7	CASSPPAYEQYF	TGTGCCAGCAGCCCTCCCGCCTACGAGCAGTACTTC
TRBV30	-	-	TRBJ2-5	CAWSGQAQETQYF	TGTGCCTGGAGTGGACAGGCCCAAGAGACCCAGTACTTC
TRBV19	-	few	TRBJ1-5	CASSISSNQPQHF	TGTGCCAGTAGTATCAGTAGCAATCAGCCCCAGCATTTT
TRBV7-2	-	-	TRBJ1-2	CASSDRYGGYGYTF	TGTGCCAGCAGCGACAGGTATGGCGGCTATGGCTACACCTTC
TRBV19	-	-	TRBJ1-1	CATGNGKRAFF	TGTGCCACCGGAAACGGGAAGCGTGCTTTCTTT
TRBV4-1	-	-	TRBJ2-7	CASSQVMAAGPYEQYF	TGCGCCAGCAGCCAAGTTATGGCCGCAGGCCCCTACGAGCAGTACTTC